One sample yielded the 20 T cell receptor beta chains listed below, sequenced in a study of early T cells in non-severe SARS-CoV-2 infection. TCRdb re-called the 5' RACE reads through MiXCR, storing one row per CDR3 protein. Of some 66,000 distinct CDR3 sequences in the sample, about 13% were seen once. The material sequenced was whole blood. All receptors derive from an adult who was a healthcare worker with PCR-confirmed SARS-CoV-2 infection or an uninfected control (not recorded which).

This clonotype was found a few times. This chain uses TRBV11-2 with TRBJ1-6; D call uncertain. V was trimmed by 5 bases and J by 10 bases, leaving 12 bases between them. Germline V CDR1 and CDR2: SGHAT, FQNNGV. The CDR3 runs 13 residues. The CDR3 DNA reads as TGTGCCAGCAGCCGGGTCCCCGAGTCACCCCTCCACTTT. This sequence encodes CASSRVPESPLHF.

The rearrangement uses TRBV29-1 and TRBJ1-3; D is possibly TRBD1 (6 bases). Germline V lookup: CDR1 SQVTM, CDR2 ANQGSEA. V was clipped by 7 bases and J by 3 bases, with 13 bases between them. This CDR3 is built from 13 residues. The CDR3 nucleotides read TGCAGCGCCGAGACAGGAATTGGAAACACCATATATTTT. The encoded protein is CSAETGIGNTIYF.

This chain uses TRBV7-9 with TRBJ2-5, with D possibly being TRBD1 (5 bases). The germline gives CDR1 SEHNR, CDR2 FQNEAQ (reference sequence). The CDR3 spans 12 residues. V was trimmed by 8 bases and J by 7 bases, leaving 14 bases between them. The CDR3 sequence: CASSQGTSTQYF. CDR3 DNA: TGTGCCAGCTCCCAGGGTACATCGACCCAGTACTTC.

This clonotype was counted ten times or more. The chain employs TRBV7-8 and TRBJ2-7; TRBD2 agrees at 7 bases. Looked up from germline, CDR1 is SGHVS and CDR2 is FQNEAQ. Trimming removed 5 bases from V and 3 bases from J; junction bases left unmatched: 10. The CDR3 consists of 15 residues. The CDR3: CASSPSSGAFYEQYF. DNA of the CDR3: TGTGCCAGCAGCCCATCTAGCGGAGCGTTCTACGAGCAGTACTTC.

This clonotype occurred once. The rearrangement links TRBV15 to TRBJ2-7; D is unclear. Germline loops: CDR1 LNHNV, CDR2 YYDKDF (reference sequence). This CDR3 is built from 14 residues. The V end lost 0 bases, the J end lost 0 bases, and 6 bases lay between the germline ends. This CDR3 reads CATSREAYSYEQYF. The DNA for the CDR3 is TGTGCCACCAGCAGAGAAGCGTACTCCTACGAGCAGTACTTC. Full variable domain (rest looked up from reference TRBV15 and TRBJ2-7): DAMVIQNPRYQVTQFGKPVTLSCSQTLNHNVMYWYQQKSSQAPKLLFHYYDKDFNNEADTPDNFQSRRPNTSFCFLDIRSPGLGDTAMYLCATSREAYSYEQYFGPGTRLTVT.

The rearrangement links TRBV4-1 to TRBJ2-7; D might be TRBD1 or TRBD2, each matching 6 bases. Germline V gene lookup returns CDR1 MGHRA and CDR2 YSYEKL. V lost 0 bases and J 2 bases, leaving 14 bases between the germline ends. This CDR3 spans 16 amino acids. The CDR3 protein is CASSQDWGAVTYEQYF. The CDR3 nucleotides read TGCGCCAGCAGCCAAGATTGGGGGGCGGTAACCTACGAGCAGTACTTC.

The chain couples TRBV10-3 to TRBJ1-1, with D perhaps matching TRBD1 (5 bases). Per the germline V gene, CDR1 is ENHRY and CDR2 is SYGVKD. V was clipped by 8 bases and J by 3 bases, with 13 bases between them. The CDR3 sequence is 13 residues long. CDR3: CAIDPGRHTEAFF. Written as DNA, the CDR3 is TGTGCCATCGACCCGGGACGGCACACTGAAGCTTTCTTT.

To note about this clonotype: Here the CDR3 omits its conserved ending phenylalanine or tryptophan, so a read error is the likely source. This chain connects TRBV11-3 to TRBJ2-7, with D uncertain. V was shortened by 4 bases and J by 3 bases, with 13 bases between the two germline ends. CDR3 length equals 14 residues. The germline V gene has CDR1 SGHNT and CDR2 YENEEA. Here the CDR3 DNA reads TGTGCCAGCAGCTCAGCTATTCGTCGCTACGAGCAGTACTCC. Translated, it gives CASSSAIRRYEQYS.

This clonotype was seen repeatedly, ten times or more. CDR3 DNA sequence: TGTGCCATCAGTGATGGACTGGAGAGCTCCTACGAGCAGTACTTC. This gives the protein CAISDGLESSYEQYF. The rearrangement joins TRBV10-3 to TRBJ2-7, with D tentatively TRBD2 (5 bases). The ends were cut back, 3 bases at V and 0 bases at J, with 12 bases in the middle. The CDR3 contains 15 residues. Germline V gene data show CDR1 as ENHRY and CDR2 as SYGVKD.

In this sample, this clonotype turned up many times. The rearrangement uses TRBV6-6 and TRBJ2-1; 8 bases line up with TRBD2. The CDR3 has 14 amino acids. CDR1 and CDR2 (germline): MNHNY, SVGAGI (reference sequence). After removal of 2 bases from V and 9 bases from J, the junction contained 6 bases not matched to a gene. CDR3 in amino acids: CASSYKGLAGEQFF. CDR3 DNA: TGTGCCAGCAGTTACAAAGGACTAGCCGGTGAGCAGTTCTTC.

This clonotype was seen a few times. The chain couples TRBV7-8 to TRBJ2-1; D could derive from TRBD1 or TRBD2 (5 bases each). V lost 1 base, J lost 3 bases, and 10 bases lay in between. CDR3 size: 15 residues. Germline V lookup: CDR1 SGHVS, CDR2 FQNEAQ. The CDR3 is CASSLVGVGYNEQFF. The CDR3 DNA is TGTGCCAGCAGCTTAGTGGGGGTGGGCTACAATGAGCAGTTCTTC.

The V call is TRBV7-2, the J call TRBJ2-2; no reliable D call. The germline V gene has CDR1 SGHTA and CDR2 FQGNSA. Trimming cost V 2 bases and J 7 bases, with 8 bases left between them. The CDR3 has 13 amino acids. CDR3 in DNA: TGTGCCAGCAGCTTAAGCCGCGACGGGGAGCTGTTTTTT. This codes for CASSLSRDGELFF.

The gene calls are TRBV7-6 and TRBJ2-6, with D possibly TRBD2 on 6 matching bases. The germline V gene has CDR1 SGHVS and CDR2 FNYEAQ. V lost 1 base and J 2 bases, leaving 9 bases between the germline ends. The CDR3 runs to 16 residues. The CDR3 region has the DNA TGTGCCAGCAGCTTAGTTTCGGGGGCTGGGGCCAACGTCCTGACTTTC. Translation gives CASSLVSGAGANVLTF. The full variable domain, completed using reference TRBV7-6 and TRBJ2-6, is GAGVSQSPRYKVTKRGQDVALRCDPISGHVSLYWYRQALGQGPEFLTYFNYEAQQDKSGLPNDRFSAERPEGSISTLTIQRTEQRDSAMYRCASSLVSGAGANVLTFGAGSRLTVL.

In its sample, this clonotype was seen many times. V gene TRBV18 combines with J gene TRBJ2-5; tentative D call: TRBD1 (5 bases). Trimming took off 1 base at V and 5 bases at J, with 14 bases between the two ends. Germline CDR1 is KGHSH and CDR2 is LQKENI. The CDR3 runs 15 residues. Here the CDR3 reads CASSPRRGLVETQYF. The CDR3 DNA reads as TGTGCCAGCTCACCACGAAGGGGCTTGGTGGAGACCCAGTACTTC.

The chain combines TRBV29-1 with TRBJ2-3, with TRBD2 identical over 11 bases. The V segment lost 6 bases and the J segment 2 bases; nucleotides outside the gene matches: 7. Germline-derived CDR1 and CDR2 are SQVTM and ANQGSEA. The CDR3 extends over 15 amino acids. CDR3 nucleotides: TGCAGCGTCGTAGCGGGGGGGCTCGCCACAGATACGCAGTATTTT. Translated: CSVVAGGLATDTQYF.

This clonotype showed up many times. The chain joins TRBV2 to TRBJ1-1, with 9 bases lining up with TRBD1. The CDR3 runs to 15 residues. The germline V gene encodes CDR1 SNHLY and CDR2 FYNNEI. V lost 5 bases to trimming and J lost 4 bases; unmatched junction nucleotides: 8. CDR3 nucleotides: TGTGCCAGCAGTACACAGGGGGCATCGACCACTGAAGCTTTCTTT. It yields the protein CASSTQGASTTEAFF.

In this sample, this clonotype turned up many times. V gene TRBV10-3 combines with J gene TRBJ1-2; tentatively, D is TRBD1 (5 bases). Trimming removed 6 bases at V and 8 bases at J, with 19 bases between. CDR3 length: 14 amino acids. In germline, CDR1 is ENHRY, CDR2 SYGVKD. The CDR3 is CAIRNSGRVEGYTF. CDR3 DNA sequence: TGTGCCATCAGGAATTCAGGGCGAGTGGAAGGCTACACCTTC.

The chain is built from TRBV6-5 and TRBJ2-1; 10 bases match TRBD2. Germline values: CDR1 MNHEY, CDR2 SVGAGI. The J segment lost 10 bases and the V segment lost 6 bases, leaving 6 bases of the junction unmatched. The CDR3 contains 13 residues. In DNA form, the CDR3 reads TGTGCCAGCAGAAGCGGGGGGGCATGGGAGCAGTTCTTC. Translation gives CASRSGGAWEQFF.

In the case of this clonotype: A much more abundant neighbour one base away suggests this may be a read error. Here the CDR3 DNA reads TGTGCCTGCAGTCCCACATGGGTCGTCACCGGGGAGCTGTTTTTT. This codes for CACSPTWVVTGELFF. The chain employs TRBV27 and TRBJ2-2, with unresolved D. The germline V gene encodes CDR1 MNHEY and CDR2 SMNVEV (reference sequence). The CDR3 covers 15 residues.

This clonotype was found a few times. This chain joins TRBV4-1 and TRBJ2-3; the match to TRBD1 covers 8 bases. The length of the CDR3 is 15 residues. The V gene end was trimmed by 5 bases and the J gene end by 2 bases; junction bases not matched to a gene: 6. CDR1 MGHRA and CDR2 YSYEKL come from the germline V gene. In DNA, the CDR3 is TGCGCCAGCAGCTTCGGACAGGGAAACACAGATACGCAGTATTTT. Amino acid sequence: CASSFGQGNTDTQYF.